Below, one TCR beta chain is given with its context. This clonotype came up many times. It lacks a known antigen. The record has no base qualities; no much larger clone is one base away. Every donor was a healthy Caucasian. The twin cohort comprised three pairs of female monozygotic twins, all aged about 18 to 30 years. Miltenyi CD45RO+ enrichment and human naive T-cell isolation kits were used to isolate memory (CD45RO+) and naive T cells from PBMC. This record belongs to a study of identical twins (dated by TCRdb to 2016 to 2017). Regarding the research as a whole: To test whether fetal clonotypes persist, this study deep-sequenced TCR alpha and beta repertoires from monozygotic twins, from unrelated adults of various ages, and from cord blood. To rule out contamination, the twin experiments were replicated at different times with different library preparation protocols.

V sheds 4 bases and J sheds 6 bases, leaving 16 bases between their ends. There are 14 amino acids in the CDR3, from cysteine to phenylalanine inclusive. Just CDR3 DNA is preserved here, 42 bases in frame from base 1. Paper-wide results and their limitations: Recombination models systematically underestimated out-of-frame TCR alpha sharing in monozygotic twins but agreed with sharing between unrelated individuals. Compared with coincidental sharing between unrelated individuals, an excess of low generation-probability sequences was observed among out-of-frame TCR alpha sequences shared between twins. Abundant cord blood beta clonotypes carried fewer insertions; young adult naive repertoires showed a weaker similar trend, while memory repertoires showed none. Excess twin sharing in beta out-of-frame sequences was weaker because fewer shared sequences lowered the signal-to-noise ratio. Invariant T cells such as MAIT and iNKT could partly confound zero-insertion analyses, though diverse VJ usage argued against this for most clonotypes. Because the same donors could not be followed over many years, conclusions were based on cross-sectional statistical analysis.

Libraries were prepared through 5' RACE. Sequenced on an Illumina HiSeq 2000. Template switching introduced a universal primer binding site; the final cDNA contained a unique molecular identifier, enabling accurate counting of TCR cDNA molecules. Specific primers in the conserved constant-segment region were used to synthesize first-strand cDNA for TCR alpha and beta chains. To control for contamination, every cDNA library was double barcoded, receiving both a SMART-Mk sample barcode and Illumina barcodes. Two successive PCR steps introduced TruSeq adapter sequences along with Illumina sample barcodes. The Illumina HiSeq platform was used with custom primers to sequence TCR alpha and beta cDNA libraries. As for how the authors treated the data: Raw reads were processed with MiGEC to extract unique molecular identifiers, and MiXCR was used to determine CDR3 positions. Recombination models were inferred per individual with the repgenHMM and IGoR tools using an EM algorithm. Shared clonotype analysis was performed with the tcR package in R, normalizing sharing by the product of cloneset sizes. To study raw recombination without the effects of thymic and clonal selection, out-of-frame nonproductive sequences were analyzed. TCRdb reran the public reads through fastp at Q25 and MiXCR, keeping productive beta chains. Rows matching on CDR3 protein sequence are summarized as one entry with the most common DNA and genes. It is TCRdb's table, rather than the study itself, that gives the V and J calls and clone size. The sample table records hundreds of thousands of distinct CDR3 sequences; under 10% of these occur just once. The ten most abundant clones make up 1.9% of the sample.

The same sample was also used in a study of yellow fever vaccine responses in identical twins. As noted in the second study: According to the authors, in identical twins the way T cells responded to vaccination appeared partly convergent and partly personalized. Focusing on identical twins, the study followed the T cell clones that responded to the vaccine, and did so with precision.

The chain links TRBV12-3 or TRBV12-4 with TRBJ2-7; a confident D gene designation cannot be given. This TCR came from a woman between 18 and 29 years old in good health. The sample taken for sequencing was memory (CD45RO+) T cells sorted from blood. Per the publication, the cell subset or site label means: CD45RO+ enriched T cells. Here the CDR3 is given as CASSSTDGAGEQYF. The nucleotide sequence reads TGTGCCAGCAGTTCCACGGACGGCGCCGGCGAGCAGTACTTC.